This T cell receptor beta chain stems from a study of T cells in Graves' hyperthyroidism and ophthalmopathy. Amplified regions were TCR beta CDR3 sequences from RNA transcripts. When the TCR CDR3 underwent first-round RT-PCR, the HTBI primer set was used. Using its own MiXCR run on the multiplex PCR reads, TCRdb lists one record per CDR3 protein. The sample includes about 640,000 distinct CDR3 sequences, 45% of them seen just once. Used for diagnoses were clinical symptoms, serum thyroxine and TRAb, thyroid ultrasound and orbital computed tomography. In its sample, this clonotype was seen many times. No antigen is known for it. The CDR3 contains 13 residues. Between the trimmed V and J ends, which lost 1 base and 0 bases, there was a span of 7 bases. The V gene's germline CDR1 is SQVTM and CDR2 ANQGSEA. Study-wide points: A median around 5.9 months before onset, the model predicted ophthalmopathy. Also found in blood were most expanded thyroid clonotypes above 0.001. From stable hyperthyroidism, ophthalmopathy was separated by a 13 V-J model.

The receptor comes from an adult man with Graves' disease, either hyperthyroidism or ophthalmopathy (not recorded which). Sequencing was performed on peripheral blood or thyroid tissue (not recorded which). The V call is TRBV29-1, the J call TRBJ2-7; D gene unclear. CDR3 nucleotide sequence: TGCAGCGTTGAAGGGGCGAACTCCTACGAGCAGTACTTC. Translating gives CSVEGANSYEQYF.